This T cell receptor (beta chain) was observed in a study of blood T cell repertoires in COVID-19. The wider study: The samples span acute and convalescent COVID-19 from the United States, Italy and Spain. From T cells, B-cell-depleted T cells, or PBMCs came the material, which was cDNA or gDNA.

Authors' processing steps: Estimated nucleated cell counts came from reference gene primer amplification. Here immunoSEQ multiplex PCR was the method, and the copy in TCRdb shows in-frame clones only, minus some. From that table come the V and J calls and clone size; the DNA was used to work out D and trimming. The sample contains approximately 150,000 clones, around 90% of which appear only once. CDR1 is SNHLY, CDR2 FYNNEI, per germline. V dropped 6 bases and J dropped 3; count of bases not matched to a gene: 5. The CDR3 loop spans 14 amino acids. This rearrangement joins TRBV2 to TRBJ1-2; 9 nucleotides match TRBD1. The sequenced sample was peripheral blood. The TCR originated in a man aged 65 to 79 with acute or convalescent COVID-19. For the CDR3, the DNA is TGTGCCAGCAGGCCCACAGGGGGCCACTATGGCTACACCTTC. It translates to CASRPTGGHYGYTF.